These T cell receptor beta chains were read from a single sample in a study of regulatory T cells in long-lasting Graves disease. From the multiplex PCR reads, TCRdb called clonotypes with MiXCR, one entry per CDR3 protein. Of just over 600,000 distinct CDR3 sequences detected, 16% appear once; the ten largest clones hold about 18%. The data also belong to a second study, concerning T cells in Graves' hyperthyroidism and ophthalmopathy.

The sample consisted of peripheral blood mononuclear cells (PBMCs), taken at new diagnosis, from a patient treated with antithyroid drugs. The receptors were sampled from a woman aged 25-40 years with Graves disease. Both conserved end residues are part of each CDR3. Clone size is not always given. Where it is, it says once, few, many or a class for expanded clones.

CDR3: CASSDQGLNEKLFF
V: TRBV19
size: -

CDR3: CASSLTGAGETQYF
V: TRBV7-9
size: many

CDR3: CASRISLRQFMNTEAFF
V: TRBV7-2
size: many

CDR3: CASSEGAGNTGELFF
V: TRBV25-1
size: -

CDR3: CASSVGIGGNSPLHF
V: TRBV9
size: few

CDR3: CASSGDGGGPQHF
V: TRBV18
size: -

CDR3: CASSSPMWGTQYF
V: TRBV28
size: many

CDR3: CASSLVGGQETQYF
V: TRBV28
size: many

CDR3: CASSLELELQPQHF
V: TRBV7-2
size: few

CDR3: CSAQGTSNTEAFF
V: TRBV20-1
size: many

CDR3: CSASAGLQETQYF
V: TRBV20-1
size: few

CDR3: CASSSHGTGGNTIYF
V: TRBV12-3/TRBV12-4
size: many

CDR3: CASSLATNTEAFF
V: TRBV27
size: many

CDR3: CATSTGQGHTGELFF
V: TRBV24-1
size: -

CDR3: CASSLHGQGYEQYF
V: TRBV3-1
size: -

CDR3: CASSTVAGGSYEQYF
V: TRBV6-1
size: few

CDR3: CSAGRDYNSPLHF
V: TRBV20-1
size: many

CDR3: CASSLRTLNEQFF
V: TRBV27
size: -

CDR3: CASSLEQTYGYTF
V: TRBV7-2
size: many

CDR3: CASSYSGGLADTQYF
V: TRBV6-5
size: few

CDR3: CASRGIGQGGRGELFF
V: TRBV27
size: -

CDR3: CSVEKGSGYEQYF
V: TRBV29-1
size: -

CDR3: CASSGFGRDLLAYEQYF
V: TRBV6-1
size: many

CDR3: CAISGHLETQYF
V: TRBV10-3
size: many

CDR3: CASSVGLAEGHEKLFF
V: TRBV9
size: -

CDR3: CASSRTGDPGANVLTF
V: TRBV7-2
size: -

CDR3: CSAGGNEKLFF
V: TRBV20-1
size: many

CDR3: CASTFGTVDNSPLHF
V: TRBV28
size: many

CDR3: CASSLVLVGQSNTEAFF
V: TRBV5-1
size: -

CDR3: CAWSFHLSSYEQYF
V: TRBV30
size: -

CDR3: CASSEEGRSTDTQYF
V: TRBV25-1
size: many

CDR3: CASSRTGSGSYEQYF
V: TRBV28
size: many

CDR3: CASSPTSGGGETQYF
V: TRBV5-4
size: few

CDR3: CASSLVGYETQYF
V: TRBV11-2
size: many

CDR3: CSARVGPGFYNSPLHF
V: TRBV20-1
size: many

CDR3: CASRTRSPGLDSYEQYF
V: TRBV27
size: few

CDR3: CASKSGSSYNEQFF
V: TRBV5-1
size: few

CDR3: CASSSWAGPNYEQYF
V: TRBV7-3
size: -

CDR3: CAWRETPYNEQFF
V: TRBV30
size: -

CDR3: CSVLTAESTEAFF
V: TRBV29-1
size: many